What follows describes a single TCR beta chain. Primers for the PCR totalled 60 Vbeta and 13 Jbeta. Data came from immunoSEQ multiplex PCR; TCRdb stores just in-frame clones and leaves some out. The table records fewer than 200,000 clones, roughly 70% of them present only once. The data were taken from a study of cytomegalovirus exposure and HLA in healthy donors. Unmatched junction bases numbered 15, after V lost 7 bases and J lost 0 bases. Germline CDR1 and CDR2: SNHLY and FYNNEI. CDR3 size: 18 residues. The TCR originated in a girl under 18 in good health and CMV-seronegative. This chain uses TRBV2 with TRBJ2-7; 10 nucleotides agree with TRBD2. Material: PBMCs. The CDR3 DNA is TGTGCCAGCATTCCCCGGGACGGTAGCGGGGGGTACTCCTACGAGCAGTACTTC. The encoded protein is CASIPRDGSGGYSYEQYF.